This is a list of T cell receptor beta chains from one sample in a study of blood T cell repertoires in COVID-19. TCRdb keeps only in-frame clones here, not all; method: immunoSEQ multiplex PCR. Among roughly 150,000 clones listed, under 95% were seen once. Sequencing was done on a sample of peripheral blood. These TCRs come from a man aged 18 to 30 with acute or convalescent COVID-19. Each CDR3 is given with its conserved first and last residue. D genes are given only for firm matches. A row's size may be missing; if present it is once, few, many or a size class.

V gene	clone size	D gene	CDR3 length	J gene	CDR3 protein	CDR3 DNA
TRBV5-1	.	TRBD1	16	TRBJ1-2	CASSLESGGVDYGYTF	TGCGCCAGCAGCTTGGAATCAGGGGGCGTCGACTATGGCTACACCTTC
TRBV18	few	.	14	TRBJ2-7	CASSSGLDSYEQYF	TGTGCCAGCTCTTCTGGACTCGACTCCTACGAGCAGTACTTC
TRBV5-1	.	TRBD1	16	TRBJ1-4	CASSLFQGATNEKLFF	TGCGCCAGCAGCTTGTTCCAGGGGGCAACTAATGAAAAACTGTTTTTT
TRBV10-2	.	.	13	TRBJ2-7	CASSRDSTYEQYF	TGCGCCAGCAGTCGGGACTCTACCTACGAGCAGTACTTC
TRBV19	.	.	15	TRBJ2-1	CASRGLGLSYNEQFF	TGTGCCAGTAGAGGTCTGGGCCTATCCTACAATGAGCAGTTCTTC
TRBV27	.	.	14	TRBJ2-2	CAIATGSNTGELFF	TGTGCCATCGCAACAGGTTCGAACACCGGGGAGCTGTTTTTT
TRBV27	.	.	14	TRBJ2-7	CASSLRQLSYEQYF	TGTGCCAGCAGTTTAAGACAGCTATCCTACGAGCAGTACTTC
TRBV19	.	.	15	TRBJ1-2	CASSVNWDPGSGYTF	TGTGCCAGTAGTGTCAACTGGGATCCCGGGAGTGGCTACACCTTC
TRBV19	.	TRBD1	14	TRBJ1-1	CASSKTGTGTEAFF	TGTGCCAGTAGTAAGACAGGGACCGGGACTGAAGCTTTCTTT
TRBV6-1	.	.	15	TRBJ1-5	CASSEAVYSNQPQHF	TGTGCCAGCAGCGAAGCTGTGTATAGCAATCAGCCCCAGCATTTT
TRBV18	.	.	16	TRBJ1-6	CASSRSAAGYNSPLHF	TGTGCCAGCTCGCGATCCGCTGCAGGGTATAATTCACCCCTCCACTTT
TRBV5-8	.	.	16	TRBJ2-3	CASSVGTTPPQDTQYF	TGTGCCAGCAGCGTTGGGACAACCCCACCCCAAGATACGCAGTATTTT
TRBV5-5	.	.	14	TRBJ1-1	CASSSPGLNTEAFF	TGTGCCAGCAGCTCCCCGGGGTTGAACACTGAAGCTTTCTTT
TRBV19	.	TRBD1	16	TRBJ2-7	CASSLLPSGGPYEQYF	TGTGCCAGTAGTCTTCTTCCGTCAGGGGGCCCCTACGAGCAGTACTTC
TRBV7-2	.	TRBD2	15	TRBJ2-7	CASSPWTSGLYEQYF	TGTGCCAGCAGTCCCTGGACTAGCGGGTTGTACGAGCAGTACTTC
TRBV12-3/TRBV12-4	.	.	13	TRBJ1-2	CASDQRVGYGYTF	TGTGCCAGCGACCAGAGGGTTGGCTATGGCTACACCTTC
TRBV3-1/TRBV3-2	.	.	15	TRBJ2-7	CASSQAGVSVYEQYF	TGTGCCAGCAGCCAAGCTGGAGTTTCCGTATACGAGCAGTACTTC
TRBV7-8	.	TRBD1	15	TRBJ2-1	CASTGTGDSYNEQFF	TGTGCCAGCACTGGGACAGGGGACTCCTACAATGAGCAGTTCTTC
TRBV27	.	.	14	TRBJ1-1	CASSFDTKNTEAFF	TGTGCCAGCAGTTTCGACACCAAGAACACTGAAGCTTTCTTT
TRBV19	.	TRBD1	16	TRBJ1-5	CASSISGQGTNQPQHF	TGTGCCAGTAGTATAAGTGGACAGGGAACGAATCAGCCCCAGCATTTT
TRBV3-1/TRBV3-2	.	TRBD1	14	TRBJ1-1	CASSQVGGGTEAFF	TGTGCCAGCAGCCAGGTAGGGGGCGGCACTGAAGCTTTCTTT
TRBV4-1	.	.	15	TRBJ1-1	CASSQGKGGGPEAFF	TGCGCCAGCAGCCAAGGGAAGGGAGGGGGACCTGAAGCTTTCTTT
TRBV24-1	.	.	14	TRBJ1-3	CATSDPGSGNTIYF	TGTGCCACCAGTGATCCAGGCTCTGGAAACACCATATATTTT
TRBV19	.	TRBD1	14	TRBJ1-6	CASSITGADSPLHF	TGTGCCAGTAGTATCACAGGGGCGGATTCACCCCTCCACTTT
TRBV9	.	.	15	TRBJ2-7	CASSVAGTNSYEQYF	TGTGCCAGCAGCGTGGCCGGGACAAACTCCTACGAGCAGTACTTC
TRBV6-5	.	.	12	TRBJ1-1	CASSYTQGSAFF	TGTGCCAGCAGTTACACACAGGGTTCGGCTTTCTTT
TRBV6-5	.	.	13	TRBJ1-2	CASTHGGHDGYTF	TGTGCCAGCACCCACGGGGGGCACGATGGCTACACCTTC
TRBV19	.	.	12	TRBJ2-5	CASSMRQETQYF	TGTGCCAGTAGTATGAGACAAGAGACCCAGTACTTC
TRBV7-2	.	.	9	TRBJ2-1	CASSFREIF	TGTGCCAGCAGCTTTCGGGAGATCTTC
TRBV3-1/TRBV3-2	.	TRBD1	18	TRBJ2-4	CASSPGQGFSPAKNIQYF	TGTGCCAGCAGCCCGGGACAGGGATTTAGTCCTGCCAAAAACATTCAGTACTTC
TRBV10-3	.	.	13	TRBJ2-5	CAISENSIETQYF	TGTGCCATCAGTGAGAATAGTATAGAGACCCAGTACTTC
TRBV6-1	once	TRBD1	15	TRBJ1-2	CASSEGRGRMVGYTF	TGTGCCAGCAGTGAAGGCAGGGGGCGTATGGTTGGCTACACCTTC
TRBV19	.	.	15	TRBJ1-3	CASSIVLISGNTIYF	TGTGCCAGTAGTATAGTACTGATCTCTGGAAACACCATATATTTT
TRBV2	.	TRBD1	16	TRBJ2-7	CASSNGQGAFFYEQYF	TGTGCCAGCAGTAACGGACAGGGGGCCTTTTTCTACGAGCAGTACTTC
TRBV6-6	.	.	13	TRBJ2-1	CASSYSMGYEQFF	TGTGCCAGCAGTTATTCTATGGGCTATGAGCAGTTCTTC
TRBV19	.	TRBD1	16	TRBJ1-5	CASSTPPAGGVQPQHF	TGTGCCAGTAGTACTCCCCCCGCAGGGGGCGTTCAGCCCCAGCATTTT
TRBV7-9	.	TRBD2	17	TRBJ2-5	CASSFVAGKGVSETQYF	TGTGCCAGCAGCTTTGTAGCGGGAAAAGGAGTTAGTGAGACCCAGTACTTC
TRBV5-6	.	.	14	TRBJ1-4	CASSLDRVYEKLFF	TGTGCCAGCAGCTTGGACAGGGTTTACGAAAAACTGTTTTTT
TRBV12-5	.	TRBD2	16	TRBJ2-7	CASAPSSTSGRGEQYF	TGTGCTAGTGCACCATCATCGACTAGCGGGAGAGGCGAGCAGTACTTC
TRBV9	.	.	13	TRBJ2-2	CASSPHTTGELFF	TGTGCCAGCAGCCCCCACACCACCGGGGAGCTGTTTTTT
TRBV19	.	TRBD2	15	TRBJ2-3	CASSILAGGPDTQYF	TGTGCCAGTAGTATCCTAGCGGGGGGGCCAGATACGCAGTATTTT
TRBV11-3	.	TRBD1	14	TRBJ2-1	CASSLGQGANEQFF	TGTGCCAGCAGCTTGGGACAGGGGGCCAATGAGCAGTTCTTC
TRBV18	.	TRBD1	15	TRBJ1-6	CASSPTGDGNSPLHF	TGTGCCAGCTCACCGACAGGGGATGGTAATTCACCCCTCCACTTT
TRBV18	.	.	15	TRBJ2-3	CASSPPGGSTDTQYF	TGTGCCAGCTCACCTCCGGGCGGGAGCACAGATACGCAGTATTTT
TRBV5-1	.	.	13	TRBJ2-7	CASSKDPGYEQYF	TGCGCCAGCAGCAAAGACCCGGGGTACGAGCAGTACTTC
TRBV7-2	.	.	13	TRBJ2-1	CASSSRPRDEQFF	TGTGCCAGCAGCTCCCGCCCGAGGGATGAGCAGTTCTTC
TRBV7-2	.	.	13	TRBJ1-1	CASSLTGILEAFF	TGTGCCAGCAGCTTAACCGGGATTCTCGAAGCTTTCTTT